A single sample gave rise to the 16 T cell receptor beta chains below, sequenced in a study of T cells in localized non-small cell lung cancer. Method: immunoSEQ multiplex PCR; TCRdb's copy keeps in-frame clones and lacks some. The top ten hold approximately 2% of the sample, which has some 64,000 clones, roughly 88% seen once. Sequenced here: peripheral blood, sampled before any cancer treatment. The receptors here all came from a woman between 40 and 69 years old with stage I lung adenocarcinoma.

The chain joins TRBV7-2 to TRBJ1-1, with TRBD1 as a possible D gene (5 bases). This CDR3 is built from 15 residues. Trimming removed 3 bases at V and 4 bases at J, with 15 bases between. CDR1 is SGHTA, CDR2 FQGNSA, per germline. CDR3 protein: CASSLRGVGGTEAFF. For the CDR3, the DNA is TGTGCCAGCAGCTTGAGGGGAGTGGGCGGCACTGAAGCTTTCTTT. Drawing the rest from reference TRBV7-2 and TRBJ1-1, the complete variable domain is GAGVSQSPSNKVTEKGKDVELRCDPISGHTALYWYRQSLGQGLEFLIYFQGNSAPDKSGLPSDRFSAERTGGSVSTLTIQRTQQEDSAVYLCASSLRGVGGTEAFFGQGTRLTVV.

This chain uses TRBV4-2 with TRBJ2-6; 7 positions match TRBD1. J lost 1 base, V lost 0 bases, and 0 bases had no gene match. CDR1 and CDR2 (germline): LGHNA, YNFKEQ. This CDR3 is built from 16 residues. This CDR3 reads CASSQETGSGANVLTF. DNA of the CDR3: TGTGCCAGCAGCCAAGAGACAGGGTCTGGGGCCAACGTCCTGACTTTC.

DNA of the CDR3: TGTGCCAGTAGGACGTCGCGGGACACCGGGGAGCTGTTTTTT. Translating gives CASRTSRDTGELFF. The rearrangement uses TRBV19 and TRBJ2-2; weak D call: TRBD2 (5 bases). Per germline, CDR1 LNHDA and CDR2 SQIVND (reference sequence). The CDR3 has 14 amino acids. V was shortened by 6 bases and J by 3 bases, with 11 bases between the two germline ends. Looking up the rest from reference TRBV19 and TRBJ2-2 gives the full variable domain: DGGITQSPKYLFRKEGQNVTLSCEQNLNHDAMYWYRQDPGQGLRLIYYSQIVNDFQKGDIAEGYSVSREKKESFPLTVTSAQKNPTAFYLCASRTSRDTGELFFGEGSRLTVL.

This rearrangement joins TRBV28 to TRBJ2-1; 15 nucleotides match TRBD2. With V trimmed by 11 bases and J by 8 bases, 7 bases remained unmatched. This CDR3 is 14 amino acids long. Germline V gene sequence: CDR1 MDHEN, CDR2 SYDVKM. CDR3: CAGGLAGGKDEQFF. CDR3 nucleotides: TGTGCCGGTGGACTAGCGGGAGGGAAGGATGAGCAGTTCTTC.

The CDR3 DNA reads as TGTGCCAGCAGCTTGGCCACAGGGGGGAGTGACATTCAGTACTTC. Amino acids: CASSLATGGSDIQYF. V gene TRBV5-6 combines with J gene TRBJ2-4, with 8 bases matching TRBD1. Germline lookup yields CDR1 SGHDT and CDR2 YYEEEE. V was pared by 0 bases and J by 8 bases, with 7 bases of the junction left unmatched. CDR3 length equals 15 residues.

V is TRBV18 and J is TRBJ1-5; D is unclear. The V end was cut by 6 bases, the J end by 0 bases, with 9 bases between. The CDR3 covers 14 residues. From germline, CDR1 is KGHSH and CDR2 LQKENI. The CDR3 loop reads CASSSSNSNQPQHF. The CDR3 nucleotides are TGTGCCAGCTCGTCCTCAAATAGCAATCAGCCCCAGCATTTT.

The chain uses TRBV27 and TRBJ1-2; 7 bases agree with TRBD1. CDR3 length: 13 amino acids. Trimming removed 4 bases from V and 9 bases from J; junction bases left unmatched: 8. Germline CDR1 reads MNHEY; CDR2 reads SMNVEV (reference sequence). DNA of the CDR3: TGTGCCAGCAGTTGGAGGACAGGTCAAAGCTACACCTTC. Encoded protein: CASSWRTGQSYTF.

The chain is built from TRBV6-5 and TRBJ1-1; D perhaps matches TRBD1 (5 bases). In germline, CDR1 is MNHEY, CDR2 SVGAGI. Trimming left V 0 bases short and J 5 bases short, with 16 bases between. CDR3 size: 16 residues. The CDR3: CASSYSGDSGLTEAFF. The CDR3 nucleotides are TGTGCCAGCAGTTACTCGGGTGACAGTGGTTTGACTGAAGCTTTCTTT.

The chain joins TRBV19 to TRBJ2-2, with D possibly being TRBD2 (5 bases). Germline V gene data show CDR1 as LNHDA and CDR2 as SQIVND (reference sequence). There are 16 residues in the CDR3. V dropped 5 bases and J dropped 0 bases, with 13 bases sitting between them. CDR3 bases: TGTGCCAGTAGTCCGCGGGTCGCCCCGAACACCGGGGAGCTGTTTTTT. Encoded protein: CASSPRVAPNTGELFF.

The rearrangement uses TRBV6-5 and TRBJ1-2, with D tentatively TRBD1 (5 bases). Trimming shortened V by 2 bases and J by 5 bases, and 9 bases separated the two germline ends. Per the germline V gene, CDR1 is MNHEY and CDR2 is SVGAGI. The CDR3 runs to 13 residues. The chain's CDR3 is CASSYGEGYGYTF. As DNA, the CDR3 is TGTGCCAGCAGTTACGGGGAGGGGTATGGCTACACCTTC.

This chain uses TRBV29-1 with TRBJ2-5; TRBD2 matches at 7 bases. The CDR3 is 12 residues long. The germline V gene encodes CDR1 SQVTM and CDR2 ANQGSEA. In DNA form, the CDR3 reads TGCTGTTCGACTCAGGGAGGGGAGACCCAGTACTTC. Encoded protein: CCSTQGGETQYF.

The CDR3 spells CASSGLRGRASYEQYF. DNA of the CDR3: TGTGCCAGCAGTGGACTCAGGGGGCGGGCCTCCTACGAGCAGTACTTC. J is TRBJ2-7 and V is TRBV27; 8 bases match TRBD1. The germline gives CDR1 MNHEY, CDR2 SMNVEV (reference sequence). V was clipped by 5 bases and J by 0 bases; unmatched bases: 9. The CDR3 extends over 16 amino acids.

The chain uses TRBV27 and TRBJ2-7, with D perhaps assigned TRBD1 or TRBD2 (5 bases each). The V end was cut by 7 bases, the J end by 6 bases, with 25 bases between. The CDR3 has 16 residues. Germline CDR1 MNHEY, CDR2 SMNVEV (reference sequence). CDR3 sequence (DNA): TGTGCCAGCACTAGTGGAGCCGGGACCCGGTATCGCGAGCAGTACTTC. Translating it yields CASTSGAGTRYREQYF.

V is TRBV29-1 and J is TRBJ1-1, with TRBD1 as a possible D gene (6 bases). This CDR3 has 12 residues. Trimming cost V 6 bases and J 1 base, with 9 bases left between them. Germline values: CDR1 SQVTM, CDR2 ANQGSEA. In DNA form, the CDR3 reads TGCAGCGTCGGACAGCAGAACACTGAAGCTTTCTTT. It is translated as CSVGQQNTEAFF.

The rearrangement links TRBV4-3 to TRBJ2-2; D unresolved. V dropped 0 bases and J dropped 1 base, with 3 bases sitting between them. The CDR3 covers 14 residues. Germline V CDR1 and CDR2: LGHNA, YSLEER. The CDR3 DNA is TGCGCCAGCAGCCAAGAGGGGAACACCGGGGAGCTGTTTTTT. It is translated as CASSQEGNTGELFF.

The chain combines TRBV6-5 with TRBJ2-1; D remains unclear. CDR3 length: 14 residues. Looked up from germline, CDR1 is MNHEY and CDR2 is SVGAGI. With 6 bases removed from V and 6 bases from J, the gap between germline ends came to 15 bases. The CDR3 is CASSQRRRPNEQFF. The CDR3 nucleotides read TGTGCCAGCAGCCAAAGAAGGCGCCCCAATGAGCAGTTCTTC.